Shown below are 2 T cell receptor beta chains from a single sample sequenced in a study of read filtering for tumor transcriptome and immune sequencing. The library was built from about 370 ng RNA with molecular barcoded adaptors for alpha/delta and beta/gamma chains. A single record per CDR3 protein comes from TCRdb applying MiXCR to the reads. The sample lists roughly 25,000 distinct CDR3 sequences; under 15% were seen once. Material: a population of CD138-negative cells sorted from bone marrow. The receptors stem from a donor over 35 with multiple myeloma.

This clonotype was found many times. The genes are TRBV12-3 or TRBV12-4 and TRBJ1-2, with TRBD1 matching over 8 bases. The J segment lost 4 bases and the V segment lost 7 bases, leaving 17 bases of the junction unmatched. The CDR3 has 17 amino acids. The chain's CDR3 is CASTEIHSTGEGYGYTF. CDR3 DNA: TGTGCCAGCACCGAAATACACTCGACAGGGGAGGGCTATGGCTACACCTTC.

This clonotype occurred many times. This sequence joins TRBV5-1 and TRBJ1-5; 8 positions match TRBD1. The ends lost 4 bases at V and 3 bases at J; junction bases unmatched: 6. In germline, CDR1 is SGHRS, CDR2 YFSETQ. CDR3 length equals 15 residues. The chain's CDR3 is CASSPTGGHNQPQHF. CDR3 DNA: TGCGCCAGCAGCCCTACAGGGGGTCACAATCAGCCCCAGCATTTT. Drawing the rest from reference TRBV5-1 and TRBJ1-5, the complete variable domain is KAGVTQTPRYLIKTRGQQVTLSCSPISGHRSVSWYQQTPGQGLQFLFEYFSETQRNKGNFPGRFSGRQFSNSRSEMNVSTLELGDSALYLCASSPTGGHNQPQHFGDGTRLSIL.